The rows below give T cell receptor beta chains drawn from one sample of a study of cytomegalovirus exposure and HLA in healthy donors. The method was immunoSEQ multiplex PCR; TCRdb's version includes in-frame clones alone and lacks a portion of them. The sample comprises fewer than 250,000 clones, 75% to 80% of which are singletons, and around 1.9% rests with the top ten. Sample: PBMCs. Every receptor here comes from a male donor in good health and CMV-seronegative. CDR3s include the opening cysteine and the closing phenylalanine or tryptophan. D genes are given only for firm matches. Clone size appears in some rows only: once, few, many, or a class for an expanded clone.

V: TRBV9; D: NA; J: TRBJ1-5; size: NA; length: 13; CDR3: CASSVEGQQPQHF; DNA: TGTGCCAGCAGCGTAGAAGGACAGCAGCCCCAGCATTTT
V: TRBV19; D: TRBD1; J: TRBJ2-2; size: NA; length: 12; CDR3: CATRQGTGELFF; DNA: TGTGCCACCAGACAGGGAACCGGGGAGCTGTTTTTT
V: TRBV4-1; D: NA; J: TRBJ2-7; size: NA; length: 14; CDR3: CASSQASGVREQYF; DNA: TGCGCCAGCAGCCAGGCTTCAGGGGTGCGGGAGCAGTACTTC
V: TRBV28; D: NA; J: TRBJ2-3; size: NA; length: 16; CDR3: CASSLLRITSTDTQYF; DNA: TGTGCCAGCAGTTTATTACGTATTACTAGCACAGATACGCAGTATTTT
V: TRBV30; D: TRBD1; J: TRBJ2-2; size: NA; length: 16; CDR3: CASWTGGLTNTGELFF; DNA: TGTGCCTCCTGGACAGGGGGGTTGACGAACACCGGGGAGCTGTTTTTT
V: TRBV9; D: TRBD1; J: TRBJ2-7; size: NA; length: 14; CDR3: CASSVGTDSYEQYF; DNA: TGTGCCAGCAGCGTGGGGACAGACTCCTACGAGCAGTACTTC
V: TRBV5-6; D: NA; J: TRBJ1-5; size: NA; length: 16; CDR3: CASSLGAGALNQPQHF; DNA: TGTGCCAGCAGCTTGGGGGCAGGCGCCCTCAATCAGCCCCAGCATTTT
V: TRBV4-3; D: NA; J: TRBJ2-7; size: few; length: 15; CDR3: CASSQEGTPTYEQYF; DNA: TGCGCCAGCAGCCAAGAAGGGACACCCACCTACGAGCAGTACTTC
V: TRBV5-1; D: NA; J: TRBJ1-2; size: NA; length: 17; CDR3: CASSPSSLPTVNYGYTF; DNA: TGCGCCAGCAGCCCGTCCTCACTCCCGACAGTGAACTATGGCTACACCTTC
V: TRBV6-4; D: NA; J: TRBJ2-2; size: NA; length: 14; CDR3: CASSIAGNTGELFF; DNA: TGTGCCAGCTCTATCGCAGGGAACACCGGGGAGCTGTTTTTT
V: TRBV7-7; D: TRBD1; J: TRBJ2-1; size: few; length: 16; CDR3: CASSLVGTGVSNEQFF; DNA: TGTGCCAGCAGCTTAGTAGGGACAGGGGTATCCAATGAGCAGTTCTTC
V: TRBV7-2; D: NA; J: TRBJ1-1; size: once; length: 15; CDR3: CASSYLAIPNTEAFF; DNA: TGTGCCAGCAGCTACCTCGCGATCCCGAACACTGAAGCTTTCTTT
V: TRBV9; D: TRBD1; J: TRBJ1-1; size: NA; length: 17; CDR3: CASSGDPGGWGNTEAFF; DNA: TGTGCCAGCAGCGGCGACCCAGGGGGGTGGGGGAACACTGAAGCTTTCTTT
V: TRBV7-6; D: TRBD2; J: TRBJ2-1; size: NA; length: 16; CDR3: CASSRSGGSSYNEQFF; DNA: TGTGCCAGCAGCCGAAGCGGGGGAAGCTCCTACAATGAGCAGTTCTTC
V: TRBV6-5; D: TRBD1; J: TRBJ2-1; size: NA; length: 13; CDR3: CASLGQGSNEQFF; DNA: TGTGCCAGCCTTGGACAGGGTAGTAATGAGCAGTTCTTC
V: TRBV30; D: NA; J: TRBJ1-6; size: once; length: 11; CDR3: CAWRAVSPLHF; DNA: TGTGCCTGGAGGGCAGTGTCACCCCTCCACTTT
V: TRBV6-5; D: NA; J: TRBJ1-5; size: NA; length: 15; CDR3: CASKIRVYSNQPQHF; DNA: TGTGCCAGCAAAATCAGGGTTTATAGCAATCAGCCCCAGCATTTT
V: TRBV4-1; D: NA; J: TRBJ2-5; size: NA; length: 13; CDR3: CASSPTERETQYF; DNA: TGCGCCAGCAGCCCCACTGAGCGCGAGACCCAGTACTTC
V: TRBV5-1; D: TRBD1; J: TRBJ2-2; size: NA; length: 17; CDR3: CASSDPTGPAPAGELFF; DNA: TGCGCCAGCAGCGACCCGACAGGGCCCGCACCTGCCGGGGAGCTGTTTTTT
V: TRBV7-2; D: TRBD1; J: TRBJ2-7; size: NA; length: 15; CDR3: CASSPRQGSEYEQYF; DNA: TGTGCCAGCAGCCCGAGACAGGGATCGGAGTACGAGCAGTACTTC
V: TRBV15; D: NA; J: TRBJ1-6; size: NA; length: 15; CDR3: CATSRDIRGDSPLHF; DNA: TGTGCCACCAGCAGAGATATAAGGGGCGATTCACCCCTCCACTTT
V: TRBV27; D: NA; J: TRBJ2-1; size: NA; length: 15; CDR3: CASTHLPLGYNEQFF; DNA: TGTGCCAGCACCCACCTCCCACTAGGCTACAATGAGCAGTTCTTC
V: TRBV5-1; D: NA; J: TRBJ2-2; size: NA; length: 16; CDR3: CASSLARGTDTGELFF; DNA: TGCGCCAGCAGCTTAGCTAGGGGCACGGACACCGGGGAGCTGTTTTTT
V: TRBV9; D: TRBD1; J: TRBJ1-5; size: once; length: 17; CDR3: CASSVGPVDRGSQPQHF; DNA: TGTGCCAGCAGCGTAGGACCCGTGGACAGGGGGAGTCAGCCCCAGCATTTT
V: TRBV4-2; D: NA; J: TRBJ2-1; size: few; length: 12; CDR3: CASSQGEDEQFF; DNA: TGTGCCAGCAGCCAAGGGGAGGATGAGCAGTTCTTC
V: TRBV29-1; D: NA; J: TRBJ2-5; size: NA; length: 12; CDR3: CALRRAEETQYF; DNA: TGCGCGCTCCGGAGGGCTGAGGAGACCCAGTACTTC
V: TRBV25-1; D: NA; J: TRBJ2-7; size: NA; length: 11; CDR3: CASSELGGQYF; DNA: TGTGCCAGCAGTGAGTTGGGGGGGCAGTACTTC
V: TRBV28; D: TRBD1; J: TRBJ2-1; size: NA; length: 15; CDR3: CASKNEGQGAGEQFF; DNA: TGTGCCAGCAAAAACGAGGGACAGGGGGCGGGTGAGCAGTTCTTC
V: TRBV27; D: NA; J: TRBJ1-1; size: NA; length: 14; CDR3: CASNPTGYLTEAFF; DNA: TGTGCCAGCAATCCCACAGGGTACCTCACTGAAGCTTTCTTT
V: TRBV7-6; D: NA; J: TRBJ1-1; size: NA; length: 14; CDR3: CASSQTGKRSEAFF; DNA: TGTGCCAGCAGCCAAACAGGGAAGAGGTCTGAAGCTTTCTTT
V: TRBV7-9; D: NA; J: TRBJ2-6; size: NA; length: 16; CDR3: CSSSFGDFSGANVLTF; DNA: TGTTCCAGCAGCTTTGGTGACTTCTCTGGGGCCAACGTCCTGACTTTC
V: TRBV25-1; D: TRBD1; J: TRBJ2-5; size: NA; length: 14; CDR3: CASSPGQGKETQYF; DNA: TGTGCCAGTTCACCGGGACAGGGTAAAGAGACCCAGTACTTC
V: TRBV30; D: NA; J: TRBJ2-7; size: NA; length: 12; CDR3: CAWSLTFYEQYF; DNA: TGTGCCTGGAGTCTCACCTTTTACGAGCAGTACTTC
V: TRBV25-1; D: NA; J: TRBJ1-1; size: few; length: 12; CDR3: CASSEGRTEAFF; DNA: TGTGCCAGCAGTGAAGGGAGAACTGAAGCTTTCTTT
V: TRBV28; D: NA; J: TRBJ2-1; size: NA; length: 15; CDR3: CASSFSTVPPNEQFF; DNA: TGTGCCAGCAGTTTTTCTACCGTCCCCCCTAATGAGCAGTTCTTC
V: TRBV7-8; D: NA; J: TRBJ2-5; size: NA; length: 16; CDR3: CASSLVADWRLETQYF; DNA: TGTGCCAGCAGCTTAGTTGCGGACTGGAGGTTAGAGACCCAGTACTTC
V: TRBV4-3; D: TRBD1; J: TRBJ1-6; size: few; length: 15; CDR3: CASSQGTGGDSPLHF; DNA: TGCGCCAGCAGCCAAGGGACAGGGGGCGATTCACCCCTCCACTTT
V: TRBV27; D: NA; J: TRBJ2-4; size: NA; length: 16; CDR3: CASSSIPGLTKNIQYF; DNA: TGTGCCAGCAGTTCGATCCCAGGGCTAACCAAAAACATTCAGTACTTC
V: TRBV18; D: TRBD1; J: TRBJ2-1; size: NA; length: 15; CDR3: CASSPGDSSYNEQFF; DNA: TGTGCCAGCTCACCAGGGGACAGCTCCTACAATGAGCAGTTCTTC
V: TRBV6-5; D: NA; J: TRBJ2-2; size: NA; length: 16; CDR3: CASSYSSRWNTGELFF; DNA: TGTGCCAGCAGTTACTCTTCGCGGTGGAACACCGGGGAGCTGTTTTTT
V: TRBV6-5; D: TRBD1; J: TRBJ1-1; size: NA; length: 13; CDR3: CASSYSGSGGAFF; DNA: TGTGCCAGCAGTTACTCGGGGTCAGGGGGAGCTTTCTTT
V: TRBV11-2; D: NA; J: TRBJ2-1; size: few; length: 12; CDR3: CASRLDSNEQFF; DNA: TGTGCCAGCAGACTGGACAGCAATGAGCAGTTCTTC
V: TRBV5-1; D: TRBD2; J: TRBJ2-3; size: few; length: 17; CDR3: CASSLELAGVGTDTQYF; DNA: TGCGCCAGCAGCTTGGAACTAGCGGGAGTAGGCACAGATACGCAGTATTTT
V: TRBV6-5; D: NA; J: TRBJ2-1; size: NA; length: 12; CDR3: CASMSPSNEQFF; DNA: TGTGCCAGCATGTCTCCCAGCAATGAGCAGTTCTTC
V: TRBV11-1; D: TRBD2; J: TRBJ2-7; size: NA; length: 14; CDR3: CASSWTSGGYEQYF; DNA: TGTGCCAGCAGCTGGACTAGCGGGGGGTACGAGCAGTACTTC
V: TRBV2; D: NA; J: TRBJ2-7; size: once; length: 13; CDR3: CASSADSSYEQYF; DNA: TGTGCCAGCAGTGCGGACAGCTCCTACGAGCAGTACTTC
V: TRBV13; D: TRBD2; J: TRBJ2-1; size: NA; length: 12; CDR3: CASSEGRDEQFF; DNA: TGTGCCAGCAGCGAGGGGAGGGATGAGCAGTTCTTC